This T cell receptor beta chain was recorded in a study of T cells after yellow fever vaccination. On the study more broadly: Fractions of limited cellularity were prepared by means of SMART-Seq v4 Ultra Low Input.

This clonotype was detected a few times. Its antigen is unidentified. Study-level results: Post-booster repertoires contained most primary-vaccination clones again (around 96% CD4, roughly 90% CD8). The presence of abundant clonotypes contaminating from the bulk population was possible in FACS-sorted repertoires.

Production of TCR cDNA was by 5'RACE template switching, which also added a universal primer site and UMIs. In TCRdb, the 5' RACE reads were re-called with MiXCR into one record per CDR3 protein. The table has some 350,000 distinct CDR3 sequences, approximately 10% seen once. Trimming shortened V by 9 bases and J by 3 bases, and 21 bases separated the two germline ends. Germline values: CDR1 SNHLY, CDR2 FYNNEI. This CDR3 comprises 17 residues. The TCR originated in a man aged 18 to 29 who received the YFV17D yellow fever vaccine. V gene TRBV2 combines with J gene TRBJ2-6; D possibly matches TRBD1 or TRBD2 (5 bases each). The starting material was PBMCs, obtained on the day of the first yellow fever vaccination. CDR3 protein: CARSNGADNIGANVLTF. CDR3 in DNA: TGTGCCAGGTCTAACGGGGCCGATAATATTGGGGCCAACGTCCTGACTTTC.